This T cell receptor (beta chain) is from a study of response to subunit inactivated influenza vaccine. Germline loops: CDR1 SGHTS, CDR2 YDEGEE. The CDR3 is 16 amino acids. Trimming left V 3 bases short and J 2 bases short, with 16 bases between. This clonotype was seen more than once but under ten times. Its antigen is not identified. Broader study findings: Each seasonal flu vaccination may recruit only limited new T cells, authors suggested.

TCRdb called the RT-PCR reads again in MiXCR, with one record for every CDR3 protein. Seen here are 650,000 to 700,000 distinct CDR3 sequences, 15% to 17% observed once, and the top ten hold around 10%. The sample was PBMCs from blood, taken about 13 days after vaccination. The chain links TRBV5-8 to TRBJ2-3; tentatively, D is TRBD1 (6 bases). This sequence originates from a man aged 50-59 years who received an inactivated influenza vaccine. This chain's CDR3 is CASSSPGTTNTDTQYF. The CDR3 DNA sequence: TGTGCCAGCAGCTCGCCAGGGACAACGAACACAGATACGCAGTATTTT.